This T cell receptor beta chain came from a study of CD8+ T cells in alopecia areata. Germline CDR1 and CDR2: LGHNA and YSLEER. V lost 0 bases and J lost 1, with 9 bases in between. The CDR3 runs 15 residues. About this clone itself: Its antigen is not known. This same CDR3 is encoded by further DNA sequences in the sample.

Whole-study findings and limits: Under tofacitinib, numerous expanded lesional clonotypes remained detectable in scalp and blood. With one nonresponder, baseline CD8+ expansion's link to response remains uncertain. Sequence data from scalp samples additionally include resident alphabeta T cells of normal skin.

Regarding treatment: oral pan-JAK inhibitor, 5-10 mg twice daily. Punch biopsies of lesional scalp, plus peripheral blood, were taken from alopecia areata patients. The sequencing template was cDNA reverse transcribed from extracted RNA. Clones were read by immunoSEQ multiplex PCR, and TCRdb kept only the in-frame ones, dropping some. In the table there are roughly 190,000 clones, approximately 57% of which are singletons. The receptor comes from a human donor with alopecia areata. This chain joins TRBV4-3 and TRBJ1-1; D gene uncertain. This specimen consisted of CD4+ T cells sorted from blood, obtained at week 24, from a patient treated with tofacitinib. The CDR3 DNA reads TGCGCCAGCAGCCAAGAATCGGGCAGGAACACTGAAGCTTTCTTT. It specifies CASSQESGRNTEAFF.